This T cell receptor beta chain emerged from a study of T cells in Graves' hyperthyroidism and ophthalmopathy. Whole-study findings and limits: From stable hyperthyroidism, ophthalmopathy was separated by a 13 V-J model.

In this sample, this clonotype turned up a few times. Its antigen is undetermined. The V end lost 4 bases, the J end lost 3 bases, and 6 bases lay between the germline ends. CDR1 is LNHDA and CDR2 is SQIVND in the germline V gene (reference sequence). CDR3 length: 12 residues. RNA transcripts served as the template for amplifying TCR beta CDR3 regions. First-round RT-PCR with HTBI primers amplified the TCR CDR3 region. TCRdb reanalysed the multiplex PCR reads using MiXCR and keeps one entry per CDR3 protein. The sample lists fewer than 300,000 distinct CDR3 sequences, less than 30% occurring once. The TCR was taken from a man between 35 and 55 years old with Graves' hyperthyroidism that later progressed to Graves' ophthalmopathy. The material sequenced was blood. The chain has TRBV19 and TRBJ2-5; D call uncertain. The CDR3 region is CASSNQKETQYF. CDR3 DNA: TGTGCCAGTAGTAACCAAAAAGAGACCCAGTACTTC.